These T cell receptor beta chains were read from a single sample in a study of blood T cell repertoires in COVID-19. The assay was immunoSEQ multiplex PCR, and TCRdb's table has in-frame clones only and misses some. The table records 35,000 to 40,000 clones, just under 85% of them present only once. The source material was peripheral blood. The receptors were gathered from a human donor with acute or convalescent COVID-19. The donor label of this sample is uncertain. The CDR3 runs from the conserved cysteine through the conserved F or W. Fields, in order: D gene, J gene, V gene, clone size, CDR3 protein, CDR3 DNA. D genes are given only for firm matches. A row's size may be missing; if present it is once, few, many or a size class.

d_gene: TRBD2; j_gene: TRBJ2-1; v_gene: TRBV9; abundance: NA; CDR3aa: CASTLLPLAISYNEQFF; CDR3nt: TGTGCCAGCACTCTCCTACCACTAGCGATCTCCTACAATGAGCAGTTCTTC
d_gene: TRBD1; j_gene: TRBJ2-7; v_gene: TRBV27; abundance: NA; CDR3aa: CASRRQGSYEQYF; CDR3nt: TGTGCCAGCAGGAGACAGGGGTCCTACGAGCAGTACTTC
d_gene: NA; j_gene: TRBJ2-5; v_gene: TRBV10-3; abundance: NA; CDR3aa: CAISEPRGLWGQETQYF; CDR3nt: TGTGCCATCAGTGAGCCGAGGGGGTTGTGGGGGCAGGAGACCCAGTACTTC
d_gene: NA; j_gene: TRBJ1-4; v_gene: TRBV6-2/TRBV6-3; abundance: NA; CDR3aa: CASSGTLDGGEKLFF; CDR3nt: TGTGCCAGCAGCGGAACCCTTGACGGGGGTGAAAAACTGTTTTTT
d_gene: NA; j_gene: TRBJ1-5; v_gene: TRBV7-6; abundance: NA; CDR3aa: CASSLDSYSNQPQHF; CDR3nt: TGTGCCAGCAGCTTAGATAGTTATAGCAATCAGCCCCAGCATTTT
d_gene: TRBD1; j_gene: TRBJ1-2; v_gene: TRBV5-1; abundance: NA; CDR3aa: CASSLGQGKNYGYTF; CDR3nt: TGCGCCAGCAGCTTGGGACAGGGGAAGAACTATGGCTACACCTTC
d_gene: NA; j_gene: TRBJ1-4; v_gene: TRBV7-8; abundance: once; CDR3aa: CASSPRRVRGEKLFF; CDR3nt: TGTGCCAGCAGCCCTCGGAGGGTCCGTGGTGAAAAACTGTTTTTT
d_gene: TRBD1; j_gene: TRBJ1-2; v_gene: TRBV28; abundance: medium-sized; CDR3aa: CAAYQGAGLNYGYTF; CDR3nt: TGTGCCGCATATCAGGGGGCAGGGCTTAACTATGGCTACACCTTC
d_gene: TRBD1; j_gene: TRBJ2-3; v_gene: TRBV10-3; abundance: NA; CDR3aa: CAINADPTGSTDTQYF; CDR3nt: TGTGCCATCAATGCTGATCCGACAGGGAGCACAGATACGCAGTATTTT
d_gene: NA; j_gene: TRBJ1-1; v_gene: TRBV28; abundance: NA; CDR3aa: CASSFGVGFLTEAFF; CDR3nt: TGTGCCAGCAGTTTCGGGGTCGGGTTTCTCACTGAAGCTTTCTTT
d_gene: NA; j_gene: TRBJ1-4; v_gene: TRBV11-2; abundance: NA; CDR3aa: CASSLVGTLNEKLFF; CDR3nt: TGTGCCAGCAGCTTAGTCGGGACTCTTAATGAAAAACTGTTTTTT
d_gene: NA; j_gene: TRBJ1-2; v_gene: TRBV7-2; abundance: NA; CDR3aa: CASSSRTRNYGYTF; CDR3nt: TGTGCCAGCAGCTCTCGGACTCGGAACTATGGCTACACCTTC
d_gene: TRBD2; j_gene: TRBJ2-1; v_gene: TRBV7-2; abundance: NA; CDR3aa: CASSSSLLAGGHNEQFF; CDR3nt: TGTGCCAGCAGCTCCTCTCTATTAGCGGGGGGCCACAATGAGCAGTTCTTC
d_gene: TRBD2; j_gene: TRBJ2-7; v_gene: TRBV7-3; abundance: few; CDR3aa: CASSPTGTSLEQYF; CDR3nt: TGTGCCAGCAGCCCAACCGGGACTAGCCTCGAGCAGTACTTC
d_gene: TRBD1; j_gene: TRBJ1-2; v_gene: TRBV10-3; abundance: once; CDR3aa: CAISAQTGGGEDYGYTF; CDR3nt: TGTGCCATCAGTGCCCAGACAGGGGGCGGAGAGGACTATGGCTACACCTTC
d_gene: NA; j_gene: TRBJ2-7; v_gene: TRBV9; abundance: NA; CDR3aa: CASARSPTAYEQYF; CDR3nt: TGTGCCAGCGCCCGGTCCCCCACCGCCTACGAGCAGTACTTC
d_gene: TRBD1; j_gene: TRBJ2-7; v_gene: TRBV19; abundance: NA; CDR3aa: CASRGQGISYEQYF; CDR3nt: TGTGCCAGTAGAGGACAGGGAATAAGCTACGAGCAGTACTTC
d_gene: TRBD2; j_gene: TRBJ2-1; v_gene: TRBV7-2; abundance: NA; CDR3aa: CASSPGPGGGQYNEQFF; CDR3nt: TGTGCCAGCAGCCCAGGCCCGGGCGGGGGGCAGTACAATGAGCAGTTCTTC
d_gene: TRBD1; j_gene: TRBJ2-2; v_gene: TRBV5-4; abundance: NA; CDR3aa: CASSAPGTVNTGELFF; CDR3nt: TGTGCCAGCAGCGCCCCCGGGACAGTGAACACCGGGGAGCTGTTTTTT
d_gene: TRBD2; j_gene: TRBJ2-4; v_gene: TRBV14; abundance: NA; CDR3aa: CASSQTRGGASAKNIQYF; CDR3nt: TGTGCCAGCAGCCAAACTCGCGGGGGGGCCTCAGCCAAAAACATTCAGTACTTC
d_gene: TRBD1; j_gene: TRBJ1-4; v_gene: TRBV3-1/TRBV3-2; abundance: NA; CDR3aa: CASSQRQGHGEKLFF; CDR3nt: TGTGCCAGCAGCCAAAGACAGGGCCACGGAGAAAAACTGTTTTTT
d_gene: NA; j_gene: TRBJ1-1; v_gene: TRBV28; abundance: NA; CDR3aa: CASVPGALNTEAFF; CDR3nt: TGTGCCAGTGTACCAGGTGCCCTGAACACTGAAGCTTTCTTT